This T cell receptor (beta chain) was recorded in a study of T cell repertoires in cytomegalovirus infection. Notes on the study in general: Public TCR beta family frequency separated CMV-and-HLA carriers, including in an independent cohort. Ex vivo, HLA-C-restricted CMV-specific TCR beta clonotypes prevailed over the rest of the response.

As regards this clonotype: Its antigen is as yet unknown.

One entry per CDR3 protein results from TCRdb running MiXCR on the reads. Counted here are 200,000 to 250,000 distinct CDR3 sequences, 22% occurring once; the ten biggest clones make up roughly 18%. The sample was CD8+ T cells from PBMCs. This receptor was identified in a human donor in good health (CMV status not recorded). Some clones in this sample may be carry-over from other donors' samples.

DNA for the CDR3: TGTGCCAGTAGTGCCCGGGACAGCGGTCGAGATACGCAGTATTTT. Encoded protein: CASSARDSGRDTQYF. The chain employs TRBV19 and TRBJ2-3, with TRBD1 identical over 7 bases. The CDR3 is 15 residues long. Germline V gene sequence: CDR1 LNHDA, CDR2 SQIVND (reference sequence). The ends lost 5 bases at V and 5 bases at J; junction bases unmatched: 10.